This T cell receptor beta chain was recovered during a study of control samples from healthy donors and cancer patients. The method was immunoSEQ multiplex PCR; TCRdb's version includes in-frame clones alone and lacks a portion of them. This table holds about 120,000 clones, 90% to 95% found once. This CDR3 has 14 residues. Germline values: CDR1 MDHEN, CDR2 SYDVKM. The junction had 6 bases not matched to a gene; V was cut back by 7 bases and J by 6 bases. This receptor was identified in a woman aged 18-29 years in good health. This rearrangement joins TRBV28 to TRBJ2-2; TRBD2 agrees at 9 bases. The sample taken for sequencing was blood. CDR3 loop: CASINSGRPGELFF. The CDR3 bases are TGTGCCAGCATTAATAGCGGGAGACCCGGGGAGCTGTTTTTT. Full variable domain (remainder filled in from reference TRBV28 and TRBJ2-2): DVKVTQSSRYLVKRTGEKVFLECVQDMDHENMFWYRQDPGLGLRLIYFSYDVKMKEKGDIPEGYSVSREKKERFSLILESASTNQTSMYLCASINSGRPGELFFGEGSRLTVL.